These T cell receptor beta chains were read from a single sample in a study of T-cell memory formation after mild COVID-19. TCRdb fed the 5' RACE reads into MiXCR, producing one record per CDR3 protein. Of approximately 560,000 distinct CDR3 sequences listed, around a sixth are singletons. The sample comprised PBMCs or a T cell subset sorted from them (not recorded which). The source is an adult woman who had mild COVID-19 (a few samples of this study predate the infection). Cell type and time point are not known. CDR3s include the opening cysteine and the closing phenylalanine or tryptophan. Each record gives: CDR3 length, clone size, J gene, D gene, V gene, CDR3 protein, CDR3 DNA. The D gene is left open where the match is weak. Clone size is stated in some rows and not others, as once, few, many or a class when expanded.

cdr3_length: 16
clone_size: NA
j_call: TRBJ2-2
d_call: TRBD2
v_call: TRBV5-1
cdr3_aa: CASSLAGTRDTGELFF
cdr3_nt: TGCGCCAGCAGCTTGGCCGGGACTAGGGACACCGGGGAGCTGTTTTTT

cdr3_length: 14
clone_size: once
j_call: TRBJ2-7
d_call: NA
v_call: TRBV19
cdr3_aa: CASREVKGSYEQYF
cdr3_nt: TGTGCCAGTAGGGAGGTCAAGGGGTCCTACGAGCAGTACTTC

cdr3_length: 11
clone_size: NA
j_call: TRBJ1-1
d_call: NA
v_call: TRBV6-2/TRBV6-3
cdr3_aa: CASSSGFEAFF
cdr3_nt: TGTGCCAGCAGCTCAGGCTTCGAAGCTTTCTTT

cdr3_length: 13
clone_size: NA
j_call: TRBJ2-7
d_call: NA
v_call: TRBV6-2/TRBV6-3
cdr3_aa: CASSLVPTYEQYF
cdr3_nt: TGTGCCAGCAGTTTGGTTCCCACCTACGAGCAGTACTTC

cdr3_length: 13
clone_size: NA
j_call: TRBJ1-2
d_call: NA
v_call: TRBV4-1
cdr3_aa: CASSQDLGEGYTF
cdr3_nt: TGCGCCAGCAGCCAAGATCTCGGGGAGGGCTACACCTTC

cdr3_length: 15
clone_size: few
j_call: TRBJ1-1
d_call: TRBD1
v_call: TRBV5-5
cdr3_aa: CASSWGGTATSAAFF
cdr3_nt: TGTGCCAGCAGCTGGGGGGGGACAGCGACCTCTGCGGCTTTCTTT

cdr3_length: 16
clone_size: few
j_call: TRBJ1-1
d_call: TRBD1
v_call: TRBV19
cdr3_aa: CASTLKTGGWGTEAFF
cdr3_nt: TGTGCCAGTACCCTTAAGACAGGGGGCTGGGGCACTGAAGCTTTCTTT

cdr3_length: 17
clone_size: NA
j_call: TRBJ2-7
d_call: TRBD2
v_call: TRBV7-2
cdr3_aa: CASSFGQREATSYEQYF
cdr3_nt: TGTGCCAGCAGCTTCGGGCAGCGGGAGGCCACCTCCTACGAGCAGTACTTC

cdr3_length: 15
clone_size: NA
j_call: TRBJ1-1
d_call: TRBD1
v_call: TRBV7-2
cdr3_aa: CASSPPGTGRTEAFF
cdr3_nt: TGTGCCAGCAGCCCTCCCGGGACAGGGAGGACTGAAGCTTTCTTT

cdr3_length: 15
clone_size: many
j_call: TRBJ2-1
d_call: TRBD2
v_call: TRBV7-6
cdr3_aa: CASSETGLAQNEQFF
cdr3_nt: TGTGCCAGCAGTGAGACGGGACTAGCGCAGAATGAGCAGTTCTTC

cdr3_length: 12
clone_size: NA
j_call: TRBJ1-2
d_call: TRBD1
v_call: TRBV15
cdr3_aa: CATGRDSYGYTF
cdr3_nt: TGTGCCACCGGCCGGGACAGCTATGGCTACACCTTC

cdr3_length: 14
clone_size: once
j_call: TRBJ1-6
d_call: TRBD1
v_call: TRBV5-4
cdr3_aa: CASSSGQGTSPLHF
cdr3_nt: TGTGCCAGCAGTTCGGGACAGGGGACGTCACCCCTCCACTTT

cdr3_length: 16
clone_size: few
j_call: TRBJ2-3
d_call: NA
v_call: TRBV7-6
cdr3_aa: CASSLQGLGGTDTQYF
cdr3_nt: TGTGCCAGCAGCTTACAGGGGCTGGGAGGCACAGATACGCAGTATTTT

cdr3_length: 12
clone_size: NA
j_call: TRBJ2-5
d_call: NA
v_call: TRBV3-1
cdr3_aa: CASSQAEETQYF
cdr3_nt: TGTGCCAGCAGCCAGGCTGAAGAGACCCAGTACTTC

cdr3_length: 18
clone_size: NA
j_call: TRBJ1-4
d_call: NA
v_call: TRBV11-2
cdr3_aa: CASSFKVSGSATNEKLFF
cdr3_nt: TGTGCCAGCAGCTTTAAGGTGTCCGGTTCAGCAACTAATGAAAAACTGTTTTTT

cdr3_length: 15
clone_size: few
j_call: TRBJ2-3
d_call: NA
v_call: TRBV7-2
cdr3_aa: CASSLVSMVTDTQYF
cdr3_nt: TGTGCCAGCAGCTTAGTTAGCATGGTGACAGATACGCAGTATTTT

cdr3_length: 11
clone_size: NA
j_call: TRBJ1-4
d_call: NA
v_call: TRBV30
cdr3_aa: CAWRGNEKLFF
cdr3_nt: TGTGCCTGGAGGGGTAATGAAAAACTGTTTTTT

cdr3_length: 15
clone_size: NA
j_call: TRBJ2-3
d_call: NA
v_call: TRBV6-7
cdr3_aa: CASSYLGFPVRTQYF
cdr3_nt: TGTGCCAGCAGTTACCTGGGTTTTCCCGTGAGGACGCAGTATTTT

cdr3_length: 16
clone_size: many
j_call: TRBJ1-1
d_call: NA
v_call: TRBV19
cdr3_aa: CASSIVPHSGVTEAFF
cdr3_nt: TGTGCCAGTAGTATAGTCCCGCACTCGGGCGTCACTGAAGCTTTCTTT

cdr3_length: 15
clone_size: few
j_call: TRBJ2-7
d_call: TRBD2
v_call: TRBV6-2/TRBV6-3
cdr3_aa: CASSSPGLFNYEQYF
cdr3_nt: TGTGCCAGCAGTTCGCCGGGACTATTTAACTACGAGCAGTACTTC

cdr3_length: 15
clone_size: NA
j_call: TRBJ1-2
d_call: TRBD1
v_call: TRBV5-4
cdr3_aa: CASSLGDREKIGYTF
cdr3_nt: TGTGCCAGCAGCTTGGGGGACAGGGAGAAAATCGGCTACACCTTC

cdr3_length: 12
clone_size: NA
j_call: TRBJ2-4
d_call: TRBD1
v_call: TRBV3-1
cdr3_aa: CASPGTGDIQYF
cdr3_nt: TGTGCAAGCCCCGGGACAGGGGACATTCAGTACTTC

cdr3_length: 14
clone_size: few
j_call: TRBJ2-1
d_call: NA
v_call: TRBV6-2/TRBV6-3
cdr3_aa: CASSYVSQYNEQFF
cdr3_nt: TGTGCCAGCAGTTACGTGTCCCAGTACAATGAGCAGTTCTTC

cdr3_length: 15
clone_size: few
j_call: TRBJ1-2
d_call: NA
v_call: TRBV6-5
cdr3_aa: CASSSSRGREYGYTF
cdr3_nt: TGTGCCAGCAGTTCCTCCCGAGGGAGGGAATATGGCTACACCTTC

cdr3_length: 14
clone_size: NA
j_call: TRBJ2-5
d_call: NA
v_call: TRBV27
cdr3_aa: CASSLSIRGETQYF
cdr3_nt: TGTGCCAGCAGTTTATCGATCAGGGGCGAGACCCAGTACTTC

cdr3_length: 15
clone_size: NA
j_call: TRBJ1-2
d_call: NA
v_call: TRBV19
cdr3_aa: CASRILEGINYGYTF
cdr3_nt: TGTGCCAGTAGGATACTTGAGGGTATCAACTATGGCTACACCTTC

cdr3_length: 17
clone_size: few
j_call: TRBJ2-3
d_call: TRBD2
v_call: TRBV20-1
cdr3_aa: CSAAPGLAGGETDTQYF
cdr3_nt: TGCAGTGCCGCCCCGGGACTAGCGGGAGGCGAGACAGATACGCAGTATTTT

cdr3_length: 14
clone_size: NA
j_call: TRBJ2-3
d_call: NA
v_call: TRBV24-1
cdr3_aa: CATSTGGRTDTQYF
cdr3_nt: TGTGCCACCAGTACAGGTGGTAGGACAGATACGCAGTATTTT

cdr3_length: 15
clone_size: few
j_call: TRBJ2-7
d_call: TRBD2
v_call: TRBV11-2
cdr3_aa: CASSRTSGLMYEQYF
cdr3_nt: TGTGCCAGCAGCCGGACTAGCGGGTTGATGTACGAGCAGTACTTC

cdr3_length: 14
clone_size: NA
j_call: TRBJ2-3
d_call: NA
v_call: TRBV7-2
cdr3_aa: CASSLDAGTDTQYF
cdr3_nt: TGTGCCAGCAGCTTAGACGCGGGTACAGATACGCAGTATTTT

cdr3_length: 14
clone_size: few
j_call: TRBJ1-1
d_call: TRBD1
v_call: TRBV5-1
cdr3_aa: CASSETGAGTEAFF
cdr3_nt: TGCGCCAGCAGCGAAACAGGGGCTGGGACTGAAGCTTTCTTT

cdr3_length: 15
clone_size: many
j_call: TRBJ2-1
d_call: TRBD2
v_call: TRBV27
cdr3_aa: CASSPPLAGHNEQFF
cdr3_nt: TGTGCCAGCAGTCCGCCACTAGCGGGACACAATGAGCAGTTCTTC

cdr3_length: 16
clone_size: few
j_call: TRBJ1-5
d_call: NA
v_call: TRBV27
cdr3_aa: CASANLQGFGNQPQHF
cdr3_nt: TGTGCCAGCGCGAACCTACAGGGATTTGGCAATCAGCCCCAGCATTTT

cdr3_length: 13
clone_size: NA
j_call: TRBJ2-1
d_call: TRBD1
v_call: TRBV6-6
cdr3_aa: CAGTRQGSNEQFF
cdr3_nt: TGTGCCGGGACGAGACAGGGAAGCAATGAGCAGTTCTTC

cdr3_length: 14
clone_size: few
j_call: TRBJ1-1
d_call: NA
v_call: TRBV10-3
cdr3_aa: CAIKNSKLNTEAFF
cdr3_nt: TGTGCCATCAAAAACAGCAAATTGAACACTGAAGCTTTCTTT

cdr3_length: 15
clone_size: few
j_call: TRBJ2-2
d_call: TRBD2
v_call: TRBV29-1
cdr3_aa: CSVGGLSLNTGELFF
cdr3_nt: TGCAGCGTGGGGGGACTATCGTTGAACACCGGGGAGCTGTTTTTT

cdr3_length: 14
clone_size: NA
j_call: TRBJ2-4
d_call: NA
v_call: TRBV11-3
cdr3_aa: CASSLMGAENIQYF
cdr3_nt: TGTGCCAGCAGCTTAATGGGGGCTGAAAACATTCAGTACTTC

cdr3_length: 16
clone_size: NA
j_call: TRBJ2-7
d_call: TRBD1
v_call: TRBV7-8
cdr3_aa: CASSFTTGTGSIIRDF
cdr3_nt: TGTGCCAGCAGCTTTACCACCGGGACAGGGTCGATTATCAGGGACTTC

cdr3_length: 17
clone_size: NA
j_call: TRBJ2-2
d_call: NA
v_call: TRBV18
cdr3_aa: CASSPRWETANTGELFF
cdr3_nt: TGTGCCAGCTCACCCCGATGGGAGACGGCGAACACCGGGGAGCTGTTTTTT

cdr3_length: 13
clone_size: NA
j_call: TRBJ2-7
d_call: NA
v_call: TRBV10-3
cdr3_aa: CAISETGWYEQYF
cdr3_nt: TGTGCCATCAGTGAGACAGGGTGGTACGAGCAGTACTTC

cdr3_length: 16
clone_size: few
j_call: TRBJ2-2
d_call: NA
v_call: TRBV4-2
cdr3_aa: CASSWPAGSNTGELFF
cdr3_nt: TGTGCCAGCAGCTGGCCGGCTGGTTCGAACACCGGGGAGCTGTTTTTT

cdr3_length: 15
clone_size: few
j_call: TRBJ1-2
d_call: NA
v_call: TRBV7-9
cdr3_aa: CASSFPRTYDDGYTF
cdr3_nt: TGTGCCAGCAGCTTCCCCCGGACCTACGACGATGGCTACACCTTC